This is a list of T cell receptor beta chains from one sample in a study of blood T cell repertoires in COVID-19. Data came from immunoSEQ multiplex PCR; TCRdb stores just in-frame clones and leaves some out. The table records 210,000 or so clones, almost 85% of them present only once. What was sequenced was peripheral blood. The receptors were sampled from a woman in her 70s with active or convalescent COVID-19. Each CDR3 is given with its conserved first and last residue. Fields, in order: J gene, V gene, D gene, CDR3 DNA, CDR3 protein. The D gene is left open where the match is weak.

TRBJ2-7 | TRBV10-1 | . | TGCGCCAGCAGGTTTCCTTTTTCTGTAACGGTCTACGAGCAGTACTTC | CASRFPFSVTVYEQYF
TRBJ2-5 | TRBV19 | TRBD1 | TGTTCGAGTGGACAGGCGTTATATGAGACCCAGTACTTC | CSSGQALYETQYF
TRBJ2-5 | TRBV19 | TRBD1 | TGTGCCAGTAGTGACGGGACAGGGTCTCGGGAGACCCAGTACTTC | CASSDGTGSRETQYF
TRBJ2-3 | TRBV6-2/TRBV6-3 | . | TGTGCCAGCAGTTACTCAGCGAACCCCGGCACAGATACGCAGTATTTT | CASSYSANPGTDTQYF
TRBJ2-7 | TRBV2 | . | TGTGCCAGCAGCCAGACACTCTACGAGCAGTACTTC | CASSQTLYEQYF
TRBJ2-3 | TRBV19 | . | TGTGCCAGTAGTCTCCTTGGGAGGAGAGGAGATACGCAGTATTTT | CASSLLGRRGDTQYF
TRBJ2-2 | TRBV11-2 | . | TGTGCCAGCAGCTTGAACAGGTTGGCCGGGGAGCTGTTTTTT | CASSLNRLAGELFF
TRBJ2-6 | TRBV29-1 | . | TGCAGCGTGCTCGGGCGGGACCTTCAAGTTGGGGCTGGGGCCAACGTCCTGACTTTC | CSVLGRDLQVGAGANVLTF
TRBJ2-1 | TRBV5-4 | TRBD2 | TGTGCCAGCAGCTTGGAACTTAGCGGGAGGGCGAACAATGAGCAGTTCTTC | CASSLELSGRANNEQFF
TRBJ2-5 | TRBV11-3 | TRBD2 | TGTGCCAGCAGCTTAGGGACTAGCGCCGAAGAGACCCAGTACTTC | CASSLGTSAEETQYF
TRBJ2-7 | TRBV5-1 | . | TGCGCCAGCAGCTCCCCGTACGGAGCCTACGAGCAGTACTTC | CASSSPYGAYEQYF
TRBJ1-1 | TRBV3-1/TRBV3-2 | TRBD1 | TGTGCCAGCAGCCAGGCCAGACAGGGGACGGGCACTGAAGCTTTCTTT | CASSQARQGTGTEAFF
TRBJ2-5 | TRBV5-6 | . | TGTGCCAGCAGCTTGGGTTCAGGGCTCCGCACCAACTTC | CASSLGSGLRTNF
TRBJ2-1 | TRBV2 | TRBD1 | TGTGCCAGCCTTACAGGGGAAGCCTACAATGAGCAGTTCTTC | CASLTGEAYNEQFF
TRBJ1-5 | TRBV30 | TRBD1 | TGTGCCTGGAGTCGCCCGGGACAGGGAAGCAATCAGCCCCAGCATTTT | CAWSRPGQGSNQPQHF
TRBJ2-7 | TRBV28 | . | TGTGCCAGCAGTTCCTTCGGGAGCTACGAGCAGTACTTC | CASSSFGSYEQYF
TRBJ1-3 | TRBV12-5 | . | TGTGCTAGTGGTTTGGAGTACGCCCCCCTGAGCTCTGGAAACACCATATATTTT | CASGLEYAPLSSGNTIYF
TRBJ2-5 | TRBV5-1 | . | TGCGCCAGCAGCTTGGCTCTAGTTGGAACAGAGACCCAGTACTTC | CASSLALVGTETQYF
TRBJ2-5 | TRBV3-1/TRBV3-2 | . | TGTGCCAGCAGCCCCAGGGGAGCCCAAGAGACCCAGTACTTC | CASSPRGAQETQYF
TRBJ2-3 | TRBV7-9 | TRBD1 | TGTGCCAGCAGCGCAGATGCGTTGTTCAGGGGGCTGGATACGCAGTATTTT | CASSADALFRGLDTQYF